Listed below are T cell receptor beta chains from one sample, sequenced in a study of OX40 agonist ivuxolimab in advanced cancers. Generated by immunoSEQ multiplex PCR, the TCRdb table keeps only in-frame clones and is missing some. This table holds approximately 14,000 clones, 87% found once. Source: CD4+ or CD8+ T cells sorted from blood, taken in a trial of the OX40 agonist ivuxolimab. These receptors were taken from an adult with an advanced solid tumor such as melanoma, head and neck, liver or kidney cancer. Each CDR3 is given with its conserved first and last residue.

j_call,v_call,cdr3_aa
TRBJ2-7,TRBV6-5,CASLDEFHEQYF
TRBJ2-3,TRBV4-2,CASSQGRASDTQYF
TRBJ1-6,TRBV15,CATSRATGDSSSPLHF
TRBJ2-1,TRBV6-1,CASSGRGLDNEQFF
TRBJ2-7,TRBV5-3,CASSLDLAEQYF
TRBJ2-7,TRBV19,CASSNVGDSYEQYF
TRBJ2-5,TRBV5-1,CASSRWRGPGETQYF
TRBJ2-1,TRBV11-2,CASNLMAGNEQFF
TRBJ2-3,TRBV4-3,CASSQAPRGGYTDTQYF
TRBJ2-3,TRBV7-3,CASSPIPTGEDTQYF
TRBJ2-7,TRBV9,CASSVSVAGVYEQYF
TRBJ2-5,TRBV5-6,CASSLDPGGRQETQYF
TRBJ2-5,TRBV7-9,CASRRRQGKEETQYF
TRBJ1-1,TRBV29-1,CSVVMVIAGNTEAFF
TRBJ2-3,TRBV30,CASSGSTDTQYF
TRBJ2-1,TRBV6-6,CATLKNYNEQFF
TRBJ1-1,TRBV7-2,CASSLDRFRAEAFF
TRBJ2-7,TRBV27,CASSIGLAGSEQYF
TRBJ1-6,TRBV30,CAWSTTGNSPLHF
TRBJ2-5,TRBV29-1,CSVEQGAGETQYF
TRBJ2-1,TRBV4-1,CASSQAPGLRGNEQFF
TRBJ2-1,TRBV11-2,CASSYGESSYNEQFF
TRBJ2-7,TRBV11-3,CASSPDRGLDEQYF
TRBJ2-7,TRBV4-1,CASSDPGGDEQYF
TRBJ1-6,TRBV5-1,CASNPGPGGSPLHF
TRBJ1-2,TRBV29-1,CSVDAGTYGYTF
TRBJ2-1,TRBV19,CASSIGTEQFF
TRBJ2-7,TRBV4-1,CASSQKDRGTYEQYF
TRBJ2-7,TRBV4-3,CASSQDQGTGGYEQYF
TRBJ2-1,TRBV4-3,CASSLLANYNEQFF
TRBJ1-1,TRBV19,CASSWGTANTEAFF
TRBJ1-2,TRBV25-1,CASSELAGTNYGYTF
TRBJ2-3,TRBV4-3,CASSQDLDSLMSATTDTQYF
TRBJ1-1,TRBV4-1,CASSQEAVRNTEAFF
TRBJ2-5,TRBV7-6,CASSLLTNVETQYF